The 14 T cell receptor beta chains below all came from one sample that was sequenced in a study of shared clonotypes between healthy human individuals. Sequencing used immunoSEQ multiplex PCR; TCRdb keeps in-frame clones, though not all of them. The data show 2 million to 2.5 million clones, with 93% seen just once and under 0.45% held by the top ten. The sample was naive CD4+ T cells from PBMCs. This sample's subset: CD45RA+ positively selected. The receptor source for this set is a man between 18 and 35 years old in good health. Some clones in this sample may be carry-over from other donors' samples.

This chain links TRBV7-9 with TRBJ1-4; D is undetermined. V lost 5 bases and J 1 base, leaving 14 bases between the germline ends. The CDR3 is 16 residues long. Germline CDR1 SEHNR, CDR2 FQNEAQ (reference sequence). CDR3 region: CASSPPNSGTNEKLFF. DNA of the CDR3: TGTGCCAGCAGCCCCCCCAACAGTGGAACTAATGAAAAACTGTTTTTT.

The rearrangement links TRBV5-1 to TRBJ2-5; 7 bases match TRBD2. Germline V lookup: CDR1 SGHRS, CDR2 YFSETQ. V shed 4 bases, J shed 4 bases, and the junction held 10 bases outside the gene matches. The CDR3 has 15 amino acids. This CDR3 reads CASSRGGGTRETQYF. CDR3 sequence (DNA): TGCGCCAGCAGCCGGGGCGGGGGTACCCGAGAGACCCAGTACTTC.

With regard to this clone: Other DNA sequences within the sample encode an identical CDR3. In DNA form, the CDR3 reads TGCAGTGCTAGAGTAACAGAAGCTTTCTTT. Translated, it gives CSARVTEAFF. The chain links TRBV20-1 to TRBJ1-1; the D is unclear. CDR1 DFQATT and CDR2 SNEGSKA come from the germline V gene (reference sequence). V was cut by 1 base and J by 8 bases, with 5 bases left in between. The CDR3 consists of 10 residues.

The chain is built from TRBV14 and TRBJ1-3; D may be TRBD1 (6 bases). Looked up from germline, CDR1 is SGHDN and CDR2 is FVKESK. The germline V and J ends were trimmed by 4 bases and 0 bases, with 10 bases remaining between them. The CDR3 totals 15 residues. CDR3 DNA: TGTGCCAGCAGCCTCGGGACACCCTCTGGAAACACCATATATTTT. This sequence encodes CASSLGTPSGNTIYF.

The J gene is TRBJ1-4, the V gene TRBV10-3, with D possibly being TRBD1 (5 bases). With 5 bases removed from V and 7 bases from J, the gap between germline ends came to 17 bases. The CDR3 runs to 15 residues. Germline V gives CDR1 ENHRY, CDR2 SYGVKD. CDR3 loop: CAISPSGGDPEKLFF. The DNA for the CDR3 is TGTGCCATCAGTCCGAGTGGGGGAGACCCTGAAAAACTGTTTTTT.

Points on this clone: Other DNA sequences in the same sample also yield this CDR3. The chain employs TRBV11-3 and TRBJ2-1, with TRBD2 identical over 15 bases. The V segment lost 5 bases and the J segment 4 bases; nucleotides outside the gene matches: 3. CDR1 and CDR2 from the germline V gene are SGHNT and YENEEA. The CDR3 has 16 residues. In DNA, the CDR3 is TGTGCCAGCAGCCCTGGGACTAGCGGGGGGTACAATGAGCAGTTCTTC. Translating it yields CASSPGTSGGYNEQFF. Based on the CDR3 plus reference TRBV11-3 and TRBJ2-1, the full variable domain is EAGVVQSPRYKIIEKKQPVAFWCNPISGHNTLYWYLQNLGQGPELLIRYENEEAVDDSQLPKDRFSAERLKGVDSTLKIQPAELGDSAVYLCASSPGTSGGYNEQFFGPGTRLTVL.

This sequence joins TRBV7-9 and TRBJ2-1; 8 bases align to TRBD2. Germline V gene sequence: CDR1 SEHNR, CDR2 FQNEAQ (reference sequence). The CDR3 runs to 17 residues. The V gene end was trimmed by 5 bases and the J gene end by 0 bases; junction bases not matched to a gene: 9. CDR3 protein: CASSLTTSATSYNEQFF. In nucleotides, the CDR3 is TGTGCCAGCAGCCTCACGACTAGCGCCACCTCCTACAATGAGCAGTTCTTC.

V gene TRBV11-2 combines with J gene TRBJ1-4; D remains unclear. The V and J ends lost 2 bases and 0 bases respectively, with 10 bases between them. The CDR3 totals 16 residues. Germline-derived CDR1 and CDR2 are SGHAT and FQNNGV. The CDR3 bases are TGTGCCAGCAGCTTAAACCCTCCTACAACTAATGAAAAACTGTTTTTT. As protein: CASSLNPPTTNEKLFF.

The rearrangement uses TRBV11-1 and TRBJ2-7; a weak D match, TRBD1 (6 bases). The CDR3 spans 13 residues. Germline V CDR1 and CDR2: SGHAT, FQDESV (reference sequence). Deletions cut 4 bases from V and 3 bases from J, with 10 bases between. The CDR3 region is CASSSTGNYEQYF. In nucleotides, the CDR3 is TGTGCCAGCAGCTCTACAGGGAACTACGAGCAGTACTTC.

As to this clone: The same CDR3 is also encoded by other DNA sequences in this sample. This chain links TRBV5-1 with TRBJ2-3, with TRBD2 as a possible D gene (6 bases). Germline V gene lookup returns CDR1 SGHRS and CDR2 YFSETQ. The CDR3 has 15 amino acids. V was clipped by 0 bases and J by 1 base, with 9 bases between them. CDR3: CASSLEGGGTDTQYF. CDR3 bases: TGCGCCAGCAGCTTGGAAGGAGGGGGCACAGATACGCAGTATTTT.

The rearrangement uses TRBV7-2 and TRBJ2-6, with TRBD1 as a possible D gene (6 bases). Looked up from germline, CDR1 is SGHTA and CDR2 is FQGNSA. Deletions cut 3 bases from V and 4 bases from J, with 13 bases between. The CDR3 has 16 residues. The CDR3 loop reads CASSLKGGAGANVLTF. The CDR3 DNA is TGTGCCAGCAGCTTGAAAGGGGGAGCCGGGGCCAACGTCCTGACTTTC.

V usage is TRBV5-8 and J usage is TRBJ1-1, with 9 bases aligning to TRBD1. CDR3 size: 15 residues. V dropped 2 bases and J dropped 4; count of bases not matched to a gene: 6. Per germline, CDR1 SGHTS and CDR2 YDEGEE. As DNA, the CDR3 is TGTGCCAGCAGCTTAGCCGGGACAGGGCGCACTGAAGCTTTCTTT. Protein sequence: CASSLAGTGRTEAFF. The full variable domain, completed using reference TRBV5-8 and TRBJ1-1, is EAGVTQSPTHLIKTRGQQATLRCSPISGHTSVYWYQQALGLGLQFLLWYDEGEERNRGNFPPRFSGRQFPNYSSELNVNALELEDSALYLCASSLAGTGRTEAFFGQGTRLTVV.

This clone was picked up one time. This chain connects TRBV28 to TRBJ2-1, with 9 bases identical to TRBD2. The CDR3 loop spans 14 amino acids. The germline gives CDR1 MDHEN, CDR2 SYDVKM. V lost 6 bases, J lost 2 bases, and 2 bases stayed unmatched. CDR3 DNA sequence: TGTGCCAGCAGGACTAGCGGAGCCTACAATGAGCAGTTCTTC. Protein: CASRTSGAYNEQFF.

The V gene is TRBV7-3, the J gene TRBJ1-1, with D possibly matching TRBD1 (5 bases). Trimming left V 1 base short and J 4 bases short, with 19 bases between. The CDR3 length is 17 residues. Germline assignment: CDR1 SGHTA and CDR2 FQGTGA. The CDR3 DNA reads TGTGCCAGCAGCTTAATAAGCCTGGGGACCGCGGGCACTGAAGCTTTCTTT. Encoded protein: CASSLISLGTAGTEAFF.